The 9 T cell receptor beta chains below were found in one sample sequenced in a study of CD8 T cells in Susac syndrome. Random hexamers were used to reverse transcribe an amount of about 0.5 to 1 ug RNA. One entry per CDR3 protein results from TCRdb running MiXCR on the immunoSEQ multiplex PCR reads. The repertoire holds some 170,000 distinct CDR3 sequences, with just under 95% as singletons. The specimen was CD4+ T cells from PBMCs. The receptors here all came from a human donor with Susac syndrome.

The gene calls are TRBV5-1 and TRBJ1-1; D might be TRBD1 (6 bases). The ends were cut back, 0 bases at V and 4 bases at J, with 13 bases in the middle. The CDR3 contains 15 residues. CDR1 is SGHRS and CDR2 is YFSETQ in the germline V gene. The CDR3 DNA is TGCGCCAGCAGCTTGGGGGGGGCGGGCCGCACTGAAGCTTTCTTT. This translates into CASSLGGAGRTEAFF.

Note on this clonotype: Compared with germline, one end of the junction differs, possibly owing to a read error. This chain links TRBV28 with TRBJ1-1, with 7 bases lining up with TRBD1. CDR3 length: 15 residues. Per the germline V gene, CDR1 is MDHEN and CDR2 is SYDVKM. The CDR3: CASSSRRDSYSLPDF. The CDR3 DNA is TGTGCCAGCAGTTCTCGCCGGGACAGCTATTCCCTGCCGGACTTT.

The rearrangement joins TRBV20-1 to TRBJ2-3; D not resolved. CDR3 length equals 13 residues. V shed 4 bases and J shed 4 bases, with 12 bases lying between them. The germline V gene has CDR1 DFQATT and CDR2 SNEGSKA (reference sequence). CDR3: CSAIGRGADTQYF. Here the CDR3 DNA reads TGCAGTGCTATTGGGCGTGGGGCAGATACGCAGTATTTT.

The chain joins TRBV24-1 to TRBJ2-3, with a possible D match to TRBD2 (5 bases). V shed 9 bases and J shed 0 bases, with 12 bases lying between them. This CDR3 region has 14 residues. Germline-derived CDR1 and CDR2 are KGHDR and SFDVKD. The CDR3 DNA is TGTGCCACCCAAAGCGGAACTAGCACAGATACGCAGTATTTT. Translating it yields CATQSGTSTDTQYF.

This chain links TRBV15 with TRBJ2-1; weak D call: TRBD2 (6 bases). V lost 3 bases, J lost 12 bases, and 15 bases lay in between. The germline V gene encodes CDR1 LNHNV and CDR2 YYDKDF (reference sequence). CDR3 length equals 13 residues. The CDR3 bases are TGTGCCACCAGCAGCCCCGGAGGGGCCGGGCAGTTCTTC. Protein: CATSSPGGAGQFF.

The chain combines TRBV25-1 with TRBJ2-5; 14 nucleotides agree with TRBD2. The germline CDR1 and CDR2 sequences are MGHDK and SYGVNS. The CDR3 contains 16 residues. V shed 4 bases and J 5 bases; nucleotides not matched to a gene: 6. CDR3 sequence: CASSAGLAGVRETQYF. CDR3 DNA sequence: TGTGCCAGCAGTGCGGGACTAGCGGGAGTTAGGGAGACCCAGTACTTC.

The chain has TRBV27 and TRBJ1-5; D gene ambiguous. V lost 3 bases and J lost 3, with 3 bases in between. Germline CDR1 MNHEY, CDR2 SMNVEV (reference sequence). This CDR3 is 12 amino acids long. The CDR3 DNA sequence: TGTGCCAGCAGTTTCGTCAATCAGCCCCAGCATTTT. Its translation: CASSFVNQPQHF.

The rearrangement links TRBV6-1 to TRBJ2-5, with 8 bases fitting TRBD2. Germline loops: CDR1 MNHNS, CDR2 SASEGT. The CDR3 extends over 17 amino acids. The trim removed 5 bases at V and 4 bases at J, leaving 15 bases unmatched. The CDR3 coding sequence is TGTGCCAGCAGTACCCCCCGTGGAGCGGGAGTAGGAGAGACCCAGTACTTC. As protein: CASSTPRGAGVGETQYF.

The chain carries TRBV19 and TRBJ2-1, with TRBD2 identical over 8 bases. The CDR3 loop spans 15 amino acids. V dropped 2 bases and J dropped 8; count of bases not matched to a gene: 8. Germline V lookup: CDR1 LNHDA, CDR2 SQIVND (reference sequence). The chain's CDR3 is CASSISGTRSHEQFF. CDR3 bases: TGTGCCAGTAGTATATCCGGGACTAGAAGCCATGAGCAGTTCTTC.